The subject of this entry is one T cell receptor beta chain. Its antigen is not identified. This specimen belongs to a study of siplizumab effects on memory and regulatory T cells. Study-level findings and limits: Naive T cells were seemingly more diverse than memory cells, and major contributions to the alloresponse seemed to be made by them. With siplizumab, Treg-derived clones averaged approximately 66% of mappable alloreactive CD4+ clones, versus approximately 29% in controls. Tracing alloreactive clones into unstimulated subsets worked for only a minor fraction of them.

Per sample, 75,000 to 100,000 TCR templates underwent assay. Produced via immunoSEQ multiplex PCR; TCRdb's table is partial and in-frame only. The profile shows about 82,000 clones, about nine tenths of them singletons. After removal of 6 bases from V and 4 bases from J, the junction contained 9 bases not matched to a gene. The CDR3 covers 15 residues. The germline V gene encodes CDR1 LNHDA and CDR2 SQIVND (reference sequence). The chain links TRBV19 to TRBJ1-1; 9 positions agree with TRBD1. This sequence was found in a human donor in good health. The material sequenced was Tregs sorted from blood. In nucleotides, the CDR3 is TGTGCCAGTAGCCTAACAGGGGGCCGGCCCACTGAAGCTTTCTTT. Its translation: CASSLTGGRPTEAFF.